Presented here are 10 T cell receptor beta chains from one specimen sequenced in a study of CD8 T cells in Susac syndrome. Random hexamers primed reverse transcription of 0.5 to 1 ug RNA. One entry per CDR3 protein results from TCRdb running MiXCR on the immunoSEQ multiplex PCR reads. The table has 110,000 or so distinct CDR3 sequences, 85% to 95% seen once. The sequenced sample consisted of CD8+ T cells from PBMCs. Receptor source: a human donor in good health.

The rearrangement joins TRBV18 to TRBJ1-1, with 8 bases fitting TRBD1. Per germline, CDR1 KGHSH and CDR2 LQKENI. Unmatched junction bases numbered 5, after V lost 3 bases and J lost 5 bases. This CDR3 spans 14 amino acids. CDR3 bases: TGTGCCAGCTCACCGGACAGGGTTCGAACTGAAGCTTTCTTT. Protein sequence: CASSPDRVRTEAFF. Supplemented by reference TRBV18 and TRBJ1-1, the full variable domain reads NAGVMQNPRHLVRRRGQEARLRCSPMKGHSHVYWYRQLPEEGLKFMVYLQKENIIDESGMPKERFSAEFPKEGPSILRIQQVVRGDSAAYFCASSPDRVRTEAFFGQGTRLTVV.

The V and J genes are TRBV7-2 and TRBJ2-7, with D possibly called TRBD1 or TRBD2 (6 bases each). This CDR3 has 15 amino acids. V lost 1 base and J lost 1, with 11 bases in between. Germline CDR1 is SGHTA and CDR2 is FQGNSA. The CDR3 is CASSLGQGRSYEQYF. The CDR3 nucleotides are TGTGCCAGCAGCTTAGGGCAGGGGAGGTCCTACGAGCAGTACTTC.

The chain employs TRBV3-1 and TRBJ2-1, with D maybe TRBD1 (6 bases). Looked up from germline, CDR1 is LGHDT and CDR2 is YNNKEL (reference sequence). This CDR3 comprises 14 residues. V lost 10 bases and J lost 5, with 18 bases in between. Written as DNA, the CDR3 is TGTGCCACCGAATCCTTGACAGGAAACAATGAGCAGTTCTTC. Translating gives CATESLTGNNEQFF.

The rearrangement joins TRBV2 to TRBJ1-3, with a weak D call TRBD1 (5 bases). The germline V gene has CDR1 SNHLY and CDR2 FYNNEI. Trimming left V 8 bases short and J 4 bases short, with 18 bases between. This CDR3 has 15 residues. This chain's CDR3 is CASHPTGGSGNTIYF. The CDR3 bases are TGTGCCAGCCACCCAACAGGAGGCTCCGGAAACACCATATATTTT. Filled out from reference TRBV2 and TRBJ1-3, the complete variable domain reads EPEVTQTPSHQVTQMGQEVILRCVPISNHLYFYWYRQILGQKVEFLVSFYNNEISEKSEIFDDQFSVERPDGSNFTLKIRSTKLEDSAMYFCASHPTGGSGNTIYFGEGSWLTVV.

As concerns this clonotype: One junction end disagrees with the germline gene, perhaps due to a read error. The chain uses TRBV19 and TRBJ1-5; D unresolved. There are 16 residues in the CDR3. Germline V CDR1 and CDR2: LNHDA, SQIVND (reference sequence). The CDR3 loop reads CASSDFAEVGNRPQHF. The CDR3 DNA reads as TGTGCCAGTAGTGATTTTGCGGAGGTTGGCAATCGGCCCCAGCATTTT.

The chain joins TRBV28 to TRBJ1-5; no clear D gene. Per germline, CDR1 MDHEN and CDR2 SYDVKM. The CDR3 covers 14 residues. Trimming took 7 bases from V and 2 from J, leaving 12 bases between them. CDR3 amino acids: CASKDQRGNQPQHF. CDR3 coding DNA: TGTGCCAGCAAAGACCAGAGGGGCAATCAGCCCCAGCATTTT.

The chain couples TRBV2 to TRBJ1-2; a weak D match, TRBD1 (5 bases). Germline assignment: CDR1 SNHLY and CDR2 FYNNEI. The germline V and J ends were trimmed by 6 bases and 2 bases, with 13 bases remaining between them. The length of the CDR3 is 14 residues. The DNA for the CDR3 is TGTGCCAGCAGGAACGCAGGGCAGAACTATGGCTACACCTTC. Its translation: CASRNAGQNYGYTF.

This clonotype was counted a few times. V and J are TRBV7-2 and TRBJ2-7; 8 bases align to TRBD1. The junction had 10 bases not matched to a gene; V was cut back by 8 bases and J by 4 bases. CDR1 and CDR2 (germline): SGHTA, FQGNSA. The CDR3 runs 14 residues. CDR3 sequence: CASGRGQGAYEQYF. The CDR3 DNA sequence: TGTGCCAGCGGCCGGGGGCAGGGGGCTTACGAGCAGTACTTC.

V gene TRBV29-1 combines with J gene TRBJ1-4; 8 nucleotides align to TRBD1. V shed 0 bases, J shed 5 bases, and the junction held 5 bases outside the gene matches. Germline V lookup: CDR1 SQVTM, CDR2 ANQGSEA. This CDR3 is 15 amino acids long. This CDR3 is CSVEERTGRNEKLFF. The CDR3 bases are TGCAGCGTTGAAGAGCGGACAGGGAGGAATGAAAAACTGTTTTTT.

This rearrangement joins TRBV30 to TRBJ1-1; D unresolved. The CDR3 consists of 13 residues. Trimming pared 2 bases from V and 0 bases from J, leaving 7 bases between. From germline, CDR1 is GTSNPN and CDR2 SVGIG (reference sequence). The CDR3 sequence is CAWSLTLNTEAFF. The CDR3, as DNA: TGTGCCTGGAGTCTAACGTTGAACACTGAAGCTTTCTTT.